This TCR beta chain was sequenced for a study of shared clonotypes between healthy human individuals. Turning to the study itself: There were three CD4 naive, three CD4 memory, two CD8 naive and one CD8 memory plates per donor.

As to this clone: Its specificity is not known.

The V end lost 0 bases, the J end lost 2 bases, and 17 bases lay between the germline ends. The germline V gene encodes CDR1 SGDLS and CDR2 YYNGEE. The CDR3 extends over 18 amino acids. The protocol was immunoSEQ multiplex PCR, while the TCRdb copy is restricted to in-frame clones and leaves out a portion. The sample lists about 1.5 million clones, 95% to 99% occurring once. Study-level results: It was anticipated that sequencing depth would influence how many clonotypes donors shared. The study sampled only blood, and tissue repertoires likely differ.

Memory CD4+ cells were the fraction left after CD45RA+ naive selection. Sample: naive CD4+ T cells sorted from blood. The subset denotes: CD45RA+ positively selected. This clonotype originated in a man aged 30 to 45 in good health. This chain links TRBV9 with TRBJ2-2; D is possibly TRBD1 (6 bases). The CDR3 here is CASSVEYGQIINTGELFF. CDR3 bases: TGTGCCAGCAGCGTAGAGTACGGACAGATTATTAACACCGGGGAGCTGTTTTTT. Combining the CDR3 with reference TRBV9 and TRBJ2-2 gives the whole variable domain DSGVTQTPKHLITATGQRVTLRCSPRSGDLSVYWYQQSLDQGLQFLIQYYNGEERAKGNILERFSAQQFPDLHSELNLSSLELGDSALYFCASSVEYGQIINTGELFFGEGSRLTVL.